Given below is one T cell receptor beta chain in context. Its target is not known. Primers included in the PCR were 60 Vbeta and 13 Jbeta primers. The repertoire was sequenced with immunoSEQ multiplex PCR; TCRdb's copy has only in-frame clones and lacks some. The repertoire holds roughly 130,000 clones, with around 80% as singletons. The data derive from a study of cytomegalovirus exposure and HLA in healthy donors. Overall study: Some 90 million unique TCRs from HLA-typed donors were held in an early data release. Study outcomes and limitations: There were some V segments, including TRBV6-2 and TRBV6-3, excluded as indistinguishable. Data from an earlier analysis indicated that most TCR beta V segments were productive either about 90% or about 30% of the time.

With 3 bases clipped from V and 6 bases from J, the junction kept 14 bases outside the gene matches. The CDR3 extends over 17 amino acids. Germline V lookup: CDR1 SGHNT, CDR2 YYREEE (reference sequence). Sequenced input: PBMCs. The sequence came from a middle-aged woman in good health and CMV-seronegative. The chain employs TRBV5-4 and TRBJ1-4; 7 bases line up with TRBD1. CDR3 in DNA: TGTGCCAGCAGCTCGACCTACGGGACAGTAGATCATGAAAAACTGTTTTTT. Translation gives CASSSTYGTVDHEKLFF.